The clone carrying this T cell receptor (beta chain) was seen at least ten times. The antigen is undetermined. None of the patients had undergone any treatment ahead of thyroid surgery. This record belongs to a study of metastatic and nonmetastatic thyroid tumors. Study information: The study looked at repertoires side by side in blood and in tumor or nodule tissue from malignant and benign thyroid patients.

Germline loops: CDR1 SGHAT, CDR2 FQNNGV. V was trimmed by 0 bases and J by 7 bases, leaving 9 bases between them. CDR3 length: 13 residues. Study-level points and caveats: Malignant thyroid tumors reportedly exceeded benign nodules significantly in TCR beta diversity, with the difference appearing in blood and tumor.

Under the authors' procedure: Construction of a distant-metastasis classifier for papillary thyroid cancer relied on CDR3 differences across clinicopathological groups. MiXCR was used by TCRdb to re-call the PCR reads. The V and J calls shown here were made by TCRdb, not taken from the authors' results. Counted here are roughly 75,000 clones, roughly an eighth occurring once; the ten biggest clones make up 7% to 9%. Sequencing was performed on tumor tissue. The source is a female donor with papillary thyroid cancer or a benign thyroid nodule (not recorded which). Some clones in this sample may be carry-over from other donors' samples. The V call is TRBV11-2, the J call TRBJ1-1; D gene unclear. The CDR3 sequence: CASSLDQTVEAFF. CDR3 nucleotides: TGTGCCAGCAGCTTAGATCAAACAGTTGAAGCTTTCTTT.